This T cell receptor beta chain is drawn from a study of vaccination effects on CD4 cells after COVID-19. On the study more broadly: Each participant received a vaccine that was either BNT162b2 or mRNA-1273, given as two doses.

Assay: immunoSEQ multiplex PCR; the TCRdb copy retains only in-frame clones and omits some. Of 20,000 to 25,000 clones listed, around 68% are singletons. With 3 bases clipped from V and 3 bases from J, the junction kept 6 bases outside the gene matches. Germline lookup yields CDR1 KGHDR and CDR2 SFDVKD. The CDR3 is 15 residues long. Antigen-specific CD4+ T cell clonotypes were called by their expansion after viral peptide-pool culture in ViraFEST. Subsequent to a culture period of 10 to 11 days, CD4+ T cells were isolated. Recipients of the vaccine had no prior SARS-CoV-2 infection and negative nucleocapsid antibodies. It was with around 10 IU/ml IL-2 and roughly 9.2 ug/ml peptides that 2 million to 2.5 million PBMC per well were cultured. On day 3 and again on day 7, half the medium was replaced with IL-2 medium. A note on this clone: The antigen remains unidentified.

The source was CD4+ T cells from PBMCs cultured with HCoV-NL63 spike peptides, collected before COVID-19 vaccination. This TCR derives from a human donor who received a COVID-19 vaccine. V and J are TRBV24-1 and TRBJ2-7; the match to TRBD1 covers 8 bases. As DNA, the CDR3 is TGTGCCACCAGTGATCCCCAAACAGGGGGCTACGAGCAGTACTTC. Protein product: CATSDPQTGGYEQYF.